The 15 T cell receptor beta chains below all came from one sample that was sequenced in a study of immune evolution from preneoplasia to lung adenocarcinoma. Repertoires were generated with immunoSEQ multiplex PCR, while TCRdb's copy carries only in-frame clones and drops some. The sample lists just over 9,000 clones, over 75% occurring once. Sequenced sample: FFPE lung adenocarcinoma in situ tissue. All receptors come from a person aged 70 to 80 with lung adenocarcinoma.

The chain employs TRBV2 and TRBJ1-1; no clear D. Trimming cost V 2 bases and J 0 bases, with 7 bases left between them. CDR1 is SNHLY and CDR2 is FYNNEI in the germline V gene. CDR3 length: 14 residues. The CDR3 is CASSEQTMNTEAFF. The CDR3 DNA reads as TGTGCCAGCAGTGAACAGACTATGAACACTGAAGCTTTCTTT. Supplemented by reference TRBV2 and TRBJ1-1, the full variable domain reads EPEVTQTPSHQVTQMGQEVILRCVPISNHLYFYWYRQILGQKVEFLVSFYNNEISEKSEIFDDQFSVERPDGSNFTLKIRSTKLEDSAMYFCASSEQTMNTEAFFGQGTRLTVV.

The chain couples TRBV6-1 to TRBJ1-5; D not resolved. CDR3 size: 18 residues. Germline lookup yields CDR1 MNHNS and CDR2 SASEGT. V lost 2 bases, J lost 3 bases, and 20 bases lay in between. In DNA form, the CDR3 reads TGTGCCAGCAGTGAATCTGAATGGGATACGGAGAACAATCAGCCCCAGCATTTT. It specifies CASSESEWDTENNQPQHF.

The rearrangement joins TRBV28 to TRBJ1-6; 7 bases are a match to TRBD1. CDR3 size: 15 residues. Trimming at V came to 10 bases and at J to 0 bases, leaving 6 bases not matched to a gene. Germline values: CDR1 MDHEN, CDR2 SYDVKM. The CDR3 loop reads CATHRDSSYNSPLHF. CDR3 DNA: TGTGCCACCCACAGGGACAGCTCCTATAATTCACCCCTCCACTTT.

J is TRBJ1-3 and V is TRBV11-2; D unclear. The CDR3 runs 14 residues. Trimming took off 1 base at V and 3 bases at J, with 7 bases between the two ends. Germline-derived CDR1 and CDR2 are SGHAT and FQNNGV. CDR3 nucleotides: TGTGCCAGCAGCTTAGTCTGGAATGGAAACACCATATATTTT. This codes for CASSLVWNGNTIYF.

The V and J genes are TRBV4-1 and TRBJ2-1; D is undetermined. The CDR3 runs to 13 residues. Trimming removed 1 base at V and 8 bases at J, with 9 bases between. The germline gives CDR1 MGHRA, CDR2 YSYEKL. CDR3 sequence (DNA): TGCGCCAGCAGCCAAGTTCTATTTTATGAGCAGTTCTTC. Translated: CASSQVLFYEQFF.

The CDR3 nucleotides are TGCGCCAGCAATTTAGGACCTAGCACGTTTTTT. Translating it yields CASNLGPSTFF. V is TRBV5-1 and J is TRBJ2-2; a possible D gene is TRBD2 (5 bases). Germline V lookup: CDR1 SGHRS, CDR2 YFSETQ. The length of the CDR3 is 11 residues. The V and J ends lost 6 bases and 16 bases respectively, with 16 bases between them. Filled out from reference TRBV5-1 and TRBJ2-2, the complete variable domain reads KAGVTQTPRYLIKTRGQQVTLSCSPISGHRSVSWYQQTPGQGLQFLFEYFSETQRNKGNFPGRFSGRQFSNSRSEMNVSTLELGDSALYLCASNLGPSTFFGEGSRLTVL.

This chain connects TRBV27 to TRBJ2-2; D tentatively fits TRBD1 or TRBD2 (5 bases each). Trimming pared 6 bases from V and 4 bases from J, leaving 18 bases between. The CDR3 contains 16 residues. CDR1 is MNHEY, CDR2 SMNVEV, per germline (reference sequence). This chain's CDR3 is CASRPRPGTVTGELFF. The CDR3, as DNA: TGTGCCAGCAGACCCAGGCCCGGGACGGTCACCGGGGAGCTGTTTTTT.

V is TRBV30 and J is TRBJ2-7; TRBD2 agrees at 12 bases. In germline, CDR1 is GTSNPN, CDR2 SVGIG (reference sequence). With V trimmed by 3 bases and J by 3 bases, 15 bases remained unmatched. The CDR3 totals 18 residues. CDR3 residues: CAWRLAGGRYFTDYEQYF. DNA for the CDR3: TGTGCCTGGAGACTAGCGGGAGGTCGTTACTTCACAGACTACGAGCAGTACTTC.

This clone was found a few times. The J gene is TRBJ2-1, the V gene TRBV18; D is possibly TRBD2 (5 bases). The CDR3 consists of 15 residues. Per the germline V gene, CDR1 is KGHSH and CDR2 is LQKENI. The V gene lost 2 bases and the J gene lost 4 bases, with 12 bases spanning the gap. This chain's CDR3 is CASSPSAGRYNEQFF. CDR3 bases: TGTGCCAGCTCACCATCTGCGGGTCGGTACAATGAGCAGTTCTTC.

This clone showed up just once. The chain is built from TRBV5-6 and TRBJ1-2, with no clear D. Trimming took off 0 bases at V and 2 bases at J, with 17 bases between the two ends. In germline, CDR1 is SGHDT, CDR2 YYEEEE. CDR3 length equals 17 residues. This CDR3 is CASSLGEDVGMNYGYTF. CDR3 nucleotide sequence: TGTGCCAGCAGCTTGGGGGAGGACGTGGGAATGAACTATGGCTACACCTTC. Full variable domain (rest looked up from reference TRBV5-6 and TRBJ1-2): DAGVTQSPTHLIKTRGQQVTLRCSPKSGHDTVSWYQQALGQGPQFIFQYYEEEERQRGNFPDRFSGHQFPNYSSELNVNALLLGDSALYLCASSLGEDVGMNYGYTFGSGTRLTVV.

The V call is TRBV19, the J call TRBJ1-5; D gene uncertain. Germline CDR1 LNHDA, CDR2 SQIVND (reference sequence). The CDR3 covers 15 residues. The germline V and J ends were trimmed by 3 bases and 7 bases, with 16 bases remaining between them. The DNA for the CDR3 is TGTGCCAGTAGTATTGATAGCGGGTCTTTGCAGCCCCAGCATTTT. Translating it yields CASSIDSGSLQPQHF.

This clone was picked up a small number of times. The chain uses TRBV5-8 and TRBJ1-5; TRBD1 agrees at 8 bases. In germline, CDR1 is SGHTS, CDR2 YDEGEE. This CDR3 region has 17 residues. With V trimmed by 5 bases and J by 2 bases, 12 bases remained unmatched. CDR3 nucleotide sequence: TGTGCCAGCAGGGAGGCAGGGGGCATTCCGGGCAATCAGCCCCAGCATTTT. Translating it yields CASREAGGIPGNQPQHF.

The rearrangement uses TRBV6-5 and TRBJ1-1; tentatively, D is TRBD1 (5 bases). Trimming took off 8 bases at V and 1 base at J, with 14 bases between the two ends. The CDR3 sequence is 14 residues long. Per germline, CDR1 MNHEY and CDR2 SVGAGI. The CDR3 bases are TGTGCCAGCTCCCTGAGTACAGGGAACACTGAAGCTTTCTTT. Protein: CASSLSTGNTEAFF.

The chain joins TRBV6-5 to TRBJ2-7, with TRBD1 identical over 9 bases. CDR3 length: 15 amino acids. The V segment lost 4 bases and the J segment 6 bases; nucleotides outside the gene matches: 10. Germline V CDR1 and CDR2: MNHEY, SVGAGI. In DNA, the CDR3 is TGTGCCAGCAGTTCCGCCGGGACAGGGCCCCTCGAGCAGTACTTC. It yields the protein CASSSAGTGPLEQYF.

CDR3 nucleotides: TGTGCCAGCAGGACCCTAGCGGGAGGGCCCTATGAGCAGTTCTTC. Its translation is CASRTLAGGPYEQFF. The V and J genes are TRBV6-5 and TRBJ2-1; 12 bases agree with TRBD2. V shed 6 bases, J shed 8 bases, and the junction held 8 bases outside the gene matches. The CDR3 consists of 15 residues. CDR1 and CDR2 (germline): MNHEY, SVGAGI.